This record looks at one T cell receptor beta chain sequence and its context. Antigen: not known. A read error may produce the germline difference seen at one junction end. Starting from 500 ng of total RNA, TCR beta cDNA was produced with a primer in the constant region. Nested multiplex PCR, run for three rounds with slightly modified ARM-PCR, yielded TCR beta libraries. PCR rounds one and two used TRBV1-TRBV30 forward primers with a C-beta reverse primer for approximately 10 cycles each. TCRdb redid the calling of the multiplex PCR reads with MiXCR, one entry per CDR3 protein. The sample lists about 180,000 distinct CDR3 sequences, roughly 60% seen once, with approximately 67% in the top ten. Germline V gives CDR1 MNHEY, CDR2 SVGEGT. This CDR3 comprises 14 residues. The sample originates from a study of tumor-infiltrating lymphocytes in primary liver carcinoma. Background on the study: The tumors ranged from roughly 4.2 to 11 cm across and fell within stage T1-T3 N0M0.

Germline DNA was extracted alongside blood RNA, which was obtained from unsorted whole blood. Whole-study findings and limits: Lesser overlap characterized tumor-adjacent and tumor-blood pairs relative to tumor region pairs.

The receptor was isolated from a man aged 35 to 55 with primary liver carcinoma and hepatitis B virus infection. The sample comprised peripheral blood. This rearrangement joins TRBV6-2 or TRBV6-3 to TRBJ2-5; D possibly corresponds to TRBD1 (6 bases). CDR3 region: CVSHEAGAQETQYF. CDR3 DNA: TGTGTCAGCCACGAGGCAGGGGCTCAAGAGACCCAGTACTTC.